Each of the 19 T cell receptor beta chains below was sequenced from the same sample in a study of blood T cell repertoires in COVID-19. Only in-frame clones appear in the TCRdb table, and some are missing; sequencing was by immunoSEQ multiplex PCR. The sample lists about 270,000 clones; over 75% were seen once. Sequencing was performed on peripheral blood. The receptors derive from a human donor in a cohort sampled during active COVID-19.

The chain has TRBV2 and TRBJ2-3; 11 nucleotides line up with TRBD1. The CDR3 spans 16 residues. The V segment lost 7 bases and the J segment 2 bases; nucleotides outside the gene matches: 8. Germline V gene lookup returns CDR1 SNHLY and CDR2 FYNNEI. In nucleotides, the CDR3 is TGTGCCAGCACAGAGGACAGGGGGCGATCCACAGATACGCAGTATTTT. This gives the protein CASTEDRGRSTDTQYF.

This rearrangement joins TRBV6-6 to TRBJ1-5, with 7 bases lining up with TRBD1. Germline CDR1 reads MNHNY; CDR2 reads SVGAGI (reference sequence). V trimming: 4 bases; J trimming: 1 base; junction bases outside the gene matches: 4. The CDR3 is 15 residues long. The CDR3 coding sequence is TGTGCCAGCAGTTCCCCGGGACAGAGCAATCAGCCCCAGCATTTT. As protein: CASSSPGQSNQPQHF.

This clone was seen just once. DNA of the CDR3: TGTGCCAGCAGCCCGACTAGCGGGGGCTCCTACGAGCAGTACTTC. Translation gives CASSPTSGGSYEQYF. V and J are TRBV11-2 and TRBJ2-7; 12 bases map to TRBD2. V dropped 5 bases and J dropped 0; count of bases not matched to a gene: 2. Germline-derived CDR1 and CDR2 are SGHAT and FQNNGV. The CDR3 totals 15 residues.

This sequence joins TRBV25-1 and TRBJ2-3; weak D call: TRBD1 (5 bases). Germline V gives CDR1 MGHDK, CDR2 SYGVNS. The CDR3 is 13 residues long. V lost 2 bases to trimming and J lost 9 bases, with 12 bases between them. In DNA, the CDR3 is TGTGCCAGCAGTGAAGGCAGGGCGAGGACGCAGTATTTT. This sequence encodes CASSEGRARTQYF.

V is TRBV4-2 and J is TRBJ2-5; no definite D call. The CDR3 contains 17 residues. The V and J ends lost 1 base and 5 bases respectively, with 20 bases between them. In germline, CDR1 is LGHNA, CDR2 YNFKEQ. CDR3 sequence reads: CASSQGERTGLFETQYF. The CDR3 DNA reads as TGTGCCAGCAGCCAAGGAGAGAGAACCGGTCTATTCGAGACCCAGTACTTC.

The sample holds one count of this clone. This chain links TRBV5-8 with TRBJ1-4, with a weak D call TRBD1 (6 bases). The V and J ends lost 3 bases and 3 bases respectively, with 9 bases between them. Germline assignment: CDR1 SGHTS and CDR2 YDEGEE. This CDR3 contains 14 residues. The CDR3 DNA sequence: TGTGCCAGCAGCTCCGACAGGTCTAATGAAAAACTGTTTTTT. Translated: CASSSDRSNEKLFF.

The rearrangement links TRBV7-2 to TRBJ2-7; 8 bases match TRBD2. V gave up 6 bases and J gave up 0 bases; unmatched junction bases: 7. Germline V gives CDR1 SGHTA, CDR2 FQGNSA. This CDR3 is 15 amino acids long. The CDR3 sequence: CASRPRGTSSYEQYF. CDR3 coding DNA: TGTGCCAGCAGACCAAGAGGGACTAGCTCCTACGAGCAGTACTTC.

There are a few counts of this clone. The chain is built from TRBV27 and TRBJ1-5; 9 nucleotides match TRBD1. Germline V lookup: CDR1 MNHEY, CDR2 SMNVEV (reference sequence). V gave up 6 bases and J gave up 0 bases; unmatched junction bases: 3. The CDR3 length is 15 residues. CDR3 protein: CASRLTGGSNQPQHF. DNA of the CDR3: TGTGCCAGCAGACTGACAGGGGGTAGCAATCAGCCCCAGCATTTT.

V usage is TRBV19 and J usage is TRBJ1-1; D gene unclear. This CDR3 has 13 amino acids. CDR1 is LNHDA and CDR2 is SQIVND in the germline V gene (reference sequence). V lost 5 bases, J lost 7 bases, and 14 bases lay in between. The DNA for the CDR3 is TGTGCCAGTAGTGCCACCCGGGCGGGTGAAGCTTTCTTT. Encoded protein: CASSATRAGEAFF.

The chain recombines TRBV7-2 with TRBJ1-2; tentatively, D is TRBD1 (5 bases). Germline values: CDR1 SGHTA, CDR2 FQGNSA. Trimming removed 1 base from V and 4 bases from J, with 13 bases in between. The CDR3 sequence is 15 residues long. CDR3: CASSLGVGQSYGYTF. Written as DNA, the CDR3 is TGTGCCAGCAGCTTAGGAGTGGGGCAGTCCTATGGCTACACCTTC.

The chain links TRBV18 to TRBJ2-5; D call uncertain. V shed 5 bases and J shed 2 bases, with 3 bases lying between them. Germline loops: CDR1 KGHSH, CDR2 LQKENI. The CDR3 has 11 amino acids. CDR3 nucleotide sequence: TGTGCCAGCTCAGAGCAAGAGACCCAGTACTTC. Its translation: CASSEQETQYF.

About this clone itself: At one end the junction does not follow the germline gene, possibly because of a read error. CDR3 DNA sequence: TGTGCCAGCAGCCAAGACGGGCCTAGCAGACACTTC. Translation gives CASSQDGPSRHF. The V call is TRBV3-1 (or the pseudogene TRBV3-2), the J call TRBJ2-5, with a possible D match to TRBD2 (5 bases). The CDR3 sequence is 12 residues long. Germline CDR1 is LGHDT and CDR2 is YNNKEL (reference sequence).

A word on this clone: Additional DNA sequences in this sample encode the identical CDR3. V usage is TRBV10-2 and J usage is TRBJ1-3; a possible D gene is TRBD1 (5 bases). V was clipped by 6 bases and J by 4 bases, with 16 bases between them. CDR1 is WSHSY, CDR2 SAAADI, per germline. The CDR3 consists of 15 residues. The CDR3 DNA is TGCGCCAGCAGACAGGCTCTGGCTCCCGGAAACACCATATATTTT. Translating it yields CASRQALAPGNTIYF.

This chain connects TRBV7-9 to TRBJ1-4; 8 bases fit TRBD1. The CDR3 consists of 17 residues. The V and J ends lost 4 bases and 5 bases, in that order; junction bases with no gene match: 12. Germline CDR1 is SEHNR and CDR2 is FQNEAQ (reference sequence). This CDR3 reads CASSSNLQGATNEKLFF. The CDR3 coding sequence is TGTGCCAGCAGCTCAAACCTCCAGGGGGCCACAAATGAAAAACTGTTTTTT.

The rearrangement uses TRBV6-5 and TRBJ2-7; 9 nucleotides line up with TRBD2. Trimming took 5 bases from V and 8 from J; bases not matched to a gene: 13. The germline CDR1 and CDR2 sequences are MNHEY and SVGAGI. This CDR3 comprises 15 residues. The CDR3 reads CASSTDSAGGKQQYF. The CDR3 nucleotides are TGTGCCAGCAGTACCGACTCAGCGGGGGGCAAGCAGCAGTACTTC.

The chain recombines TRBV7-9 with TRBJ1-2; 7 bases are shared with TRBD1. V gave up 0 bases and J gave up 5 bases; unmatched junction bases: 0. The CDR3 length is 13 residues. CDR1 is SEHNR and CDR2 is FQNEAQ in the germline V gene (reference sequence). The CDR3 sequence: CASSLAQGYGYTF. The CDR3 bases are TGTGCCAGCAGCTTAGCACAGGGGTATGGCTACACCTTC.

Remarks on this clone: A clone one base away is much larger, so this may be a read error. Other DNA sequences from this sample encode an identical CDR3 as well. DNA for the CDR3: TGTGCCAGCAGTACGACAGTGAACACTGAAGCTTTCTTT. It translates to CASSTTVNTEAFF. The V gene is TRBV12-3 or TRBV12-4, the J gene TRBJ1-1, with D possibly being TRBD1 (5 bases). The CDR3 extends over 13 amino acids. V lost 5 bases, J lost 0 bases, and 7 bases lay in between.

This rearrangement joins TRBV18 to TRBJ2-1, with 7 nucleotides matching TRBD2. CDR3 length: 14 amino acids. Germline assignment: CDR1 KGHSH and CDR2 LQKENI. Trimming cost V 3 bases and J 16 bases; bases outside gene matches: 15. CDR3 in DNA: TGTGCCAGCTCACCCCTCCCGACGACGGGGGAGGGCTTCTTC. Its protein product is CASSPLPTTGEGFF.

The chain recombines TRBV28 with TRBJ1-1; 8 bases map to TRBD1. The CDR3 contains 15 residues. Germline values: CDR1 MDHEN, CDR2 SYDVKM. V lost 5 bases and J lost 0; bases outside the gene matches: 5. In DNA form, the CDR3 reads TGTGCCAGCAGTCCGACAGGGGAAATGAACACTGAAGCTTTCTTT. Translated, it gives CASSPTGEMNTEAFF.